The 3 T cell receptor beta chains listed next were all sequenced from one sample in a study of T cells in localized non-small cell lung cancer (dated by TCRdb to about 2020). Libraries were built with the immunoSEQ multiplex PCR assay. TCRdb mirrors the immuneACCESS table, restricted to in-frame sequences. Some clones are absent from its copies; in checked studies, under half trace to an unresolved V gene, and the reason for the others is unknown. The sample table lists roughly 58,000 clones, roughly 80% of them with a count of one. Approximately 4.7% of the sample rests with the top ten. Material: PBMCs, obtained before any cancer treatment. The receptor source for this set is a man aged 35 to 69 with stage II lung adenocarcinoma.

This chain uses TRBV4-3 with TRBJ1-2; D may be TRBD1 (6 bases). V shed 1 base and J shed 5 bases, with 8 bases lying between them. CDR1 is LGHNA and CDR2 is YSLEER in the germline V gene. This CDR3 contains 13 residues. CDR3: CASSQVGQYGYTF. As DNA, the CDR3 is TGCGCCAGCAGCCAAGTCGGACAGTATGGCTACACCTTC.

V usage is TRBV4-1 and J usage is TRBJ2-3; 7 nucleotides agree with TRBD2. Per germline, CDR1 MGHRA and CDR2 YSYEKL. CDR3 length equals 18 residues. J was trimmed by 2 bases and V by 1 base; bases with no gene match: 12. This CDR3 reads CASSQAKGTTRDTDTQYF. The CDR3 DNA sequence: TGCGCCAGCAGCCAAGCGAAGGGGACTACCAGAGACACAGATACGCAGTATTTT.

This clone appeared once. This chain uses TRBV13 with TRBJ2-2; D not certain. CDR1 is PRHDT, CDR2 FYEKMQ, per germline (reference sequence). Trimming took 1 base from V and 5 from J, leaving 11 bases between them. This CDR3 is 15 amino acids long. CDR3 nucleotide sequence: TGTGCCAGCAGCTTAGTTGATAGCATAACCGGGGAGCTGTTTTTT. Amino acids: CASSLVDSITGELFF.